Sequencing of this T cell receptor beta chain was carried out in a study of CD8 T cells in Susac syndrome. RNA amounts of about 0.5 to 1 ug underwent reverse transcription with random hexamers. TCRdb ran MiXCR on the immunoSEQ multiplex PCR reads and lists one entry per CDR3 protein. The table lists around 71,000 distinct CDR3 sequences, 96% of them singletons. The TCR was taken from a human donor with multiple sclerosis. The sample was CD4+ T cells from PBMCs.

In DNA form, the CDR3 reads TGTGCCAGCAGCTTAGCGGGGGAAAAGGCTTCACCCCTCCACTTT. Amino acids: CASSLAGEKASPLHF. The chain carries TRBV7-9 and TRBJ1-6, with D possibly TRBD1 on 5 matching bases. Deletions cut 0 bases from V and 9 bases from J, with 12 bases between. In germline, CDR1 is SEHNR, CDR2 FQNEAQ (reference sequence). CDR3 length: 15 amino acids.